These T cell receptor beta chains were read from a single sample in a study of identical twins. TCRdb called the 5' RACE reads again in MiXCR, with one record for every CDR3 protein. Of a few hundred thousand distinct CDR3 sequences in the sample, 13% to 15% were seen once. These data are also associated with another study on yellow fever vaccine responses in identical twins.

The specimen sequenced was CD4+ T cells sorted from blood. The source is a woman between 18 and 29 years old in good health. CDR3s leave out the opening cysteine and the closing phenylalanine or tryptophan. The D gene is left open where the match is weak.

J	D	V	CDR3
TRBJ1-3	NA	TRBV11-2	ATGAAFGNTIY
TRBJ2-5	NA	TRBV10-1	ASSEDGSEETQY
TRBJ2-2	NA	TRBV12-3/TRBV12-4	ASRPTGNPSNTGELF
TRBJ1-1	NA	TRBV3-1	ASSQEAGRLMNTEAF
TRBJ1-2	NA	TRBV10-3	AISDRDTLNYGYT
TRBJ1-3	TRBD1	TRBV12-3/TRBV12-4	ASISGGAGNTIY
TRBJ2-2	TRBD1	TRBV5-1	ASSTAGTGHPTGELF
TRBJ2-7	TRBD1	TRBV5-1	ASSLRNPGGGSGKIYEQY
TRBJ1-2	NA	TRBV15	ATSARGRTENYGYT
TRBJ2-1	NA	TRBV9	ASSAEGREQF
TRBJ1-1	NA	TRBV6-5	ASSYSRGRAEAF
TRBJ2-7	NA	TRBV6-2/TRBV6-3	ASSYGTHYEQY
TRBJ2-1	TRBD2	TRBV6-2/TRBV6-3	ASMFSLAGRNEQF
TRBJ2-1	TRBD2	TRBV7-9	ASSPGLAGARDEQF
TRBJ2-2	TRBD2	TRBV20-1	SARDRPSGGAGELF
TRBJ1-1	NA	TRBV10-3	ATAAGLNTEAF
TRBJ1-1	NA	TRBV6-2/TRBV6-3	ASSYSGFTEAF
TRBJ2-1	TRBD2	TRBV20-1	SARDGTSKRNEQF
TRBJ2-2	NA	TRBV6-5	ASSLEYTGELF
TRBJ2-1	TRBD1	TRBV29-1	SARDREVYNEQF
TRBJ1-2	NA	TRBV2	ASRPQGNYGYT
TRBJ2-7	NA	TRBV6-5	ASSYSEASSYEQY
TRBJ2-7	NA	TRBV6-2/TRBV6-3	ASCTRVHEQY
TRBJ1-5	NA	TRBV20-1	SASQTNQPQH
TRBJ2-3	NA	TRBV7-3	ASRGILDTDTQY
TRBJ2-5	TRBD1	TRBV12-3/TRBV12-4	ASTAQGSVETQY
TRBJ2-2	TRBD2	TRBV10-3	AISESRIAGGARNTGELF
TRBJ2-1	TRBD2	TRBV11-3	ASSSHRLAGDNEQF
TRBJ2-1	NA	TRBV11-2	ASSLGVRVAYNEQF
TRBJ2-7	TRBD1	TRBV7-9	ASSARTGGNYEQY
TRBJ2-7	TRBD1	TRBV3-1	ASSPWDSTYEQY
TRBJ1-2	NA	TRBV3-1	ASSPSVNYGYT
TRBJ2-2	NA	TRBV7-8	ASPGSPSTGELF
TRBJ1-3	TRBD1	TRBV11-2	ASSPINRGSFSGNTIY
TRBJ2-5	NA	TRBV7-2	ASTQPAWKTQY
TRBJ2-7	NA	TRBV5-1	ASSFMGSPYEQY
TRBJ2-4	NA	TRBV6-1	ASHAGKGENIQY
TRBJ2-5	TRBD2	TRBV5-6	ASSLGTSGIVETQY
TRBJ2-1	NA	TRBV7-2	ASSPGQTRGNEQF
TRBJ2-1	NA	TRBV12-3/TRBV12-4	ASSPDGVSYNEQF
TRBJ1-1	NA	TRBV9	ASSASRREGWNTEAF
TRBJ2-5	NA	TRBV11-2	ASSLGGAGKTQY
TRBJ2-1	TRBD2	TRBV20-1	SATYAVAGSYNEQF
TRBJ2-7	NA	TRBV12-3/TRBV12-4	ASSNRMSSDTYEQY
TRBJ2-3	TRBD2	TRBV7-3	ASSLKAGGLLGTDTQY
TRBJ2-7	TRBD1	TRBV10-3	AISRTGTGFEQY
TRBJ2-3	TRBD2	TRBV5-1	ASNHITAGGRTDTQY
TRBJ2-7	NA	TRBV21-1	ASSKDHNEQY
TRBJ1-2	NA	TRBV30	AWRTGRNYGYT
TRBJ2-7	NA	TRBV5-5	ASSFQQGGVYEQY
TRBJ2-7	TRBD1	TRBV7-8	ASSLAQGAVPS
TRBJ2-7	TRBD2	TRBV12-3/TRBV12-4	ASSRRATSGLSYEQY
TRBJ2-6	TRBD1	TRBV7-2	ASSLPASRDRGRRTGANVLT
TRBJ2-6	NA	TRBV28	ASSSPGSGANVLT
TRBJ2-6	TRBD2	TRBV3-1	ASSQVGTSGANVLT
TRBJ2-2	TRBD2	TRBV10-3	AICPSLRLAGRAGELF
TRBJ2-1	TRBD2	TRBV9	ASSVGLAGEAYNEQF